A selection of T cell receptor beta chains follows, all from one sample in a study of T cells in Graves' hyperthyroidism and ophthalmopathy. TCRdb re-called the multiplex PCR reads through MiXCR, storing one row per CDR3 protein. The data hold about 290,000 distinct CDR3 sequences, with approximately 17% observed a single time. Sequences were obtained from blood. These receptors came from a woman aged 55-69 years with Graves' ophthalmopathy. The CDR3 runs from the conserved cysteine through the conserved F or W. The D gene is left open where the match is weak. Not every row has a clone size; where given, it reads once, few, many or a size class.

v_gene	d_gene	abundance	j_gene	CDR3aa	CDR3nt
TRBV25-1	NA	NA	TRBJ2-1	CASSEVLLGEQFF	TGTGCCAGCAGTGAAGTACTCCTTGGTGAGCAGTTCTTC
TRBV4-1	TRBD2	few	TRBJ2-7	CASSQDPASGKSLYEQYF	TGCGCCAGCAGCCAAGATCCTGCTAGCGGGAAATCCCTCTACGAGCAGTACTTC
TRBV2	TRBD1	many	TRBJ1-3	CASRADRDLYGNTIYF	TGTGCCAGCAGAGCAGACAGGGATTTATACGGAAACACCATATATTTT
TRBV18	TRBD1	many	TRBJ2-5	CASSLQGIQETQYF	TGTGCCAGCTCGCTACAGGGGATCCAAGAGACCCAGTACTTC
TRBV4-3	TRBD1	few	TRBJ2-7	CASSHTTGDEQYF	TGCGCCAGCAGCCATACCACAGGGGACGAGCAGTACTTC
TRBV7-2	NA	many	TRBJ1-1	CASSPSVWGETEAFF	TGTGCCAGCAGCCCCAGCGTGTGGGGGGAAACTGAAGCTTTCTTT
TRBV28	TRBD2	NA	TRBJ2-1	CASSSRLAGEEEQFF	TGTGCCAGCAGTTCCCGACTAGCGGGAGAGGAGGAGCAGTTCTTC
TRBV7-8	NA	NA	TRBJ1-2	CASSTGRFFYGYTF	TGTGCCAGCAGCACCGGACGGTTCTTCTATGGCTACACCTTC
TRBV7-2	TRBD1	NA	TRBJ1-5	CASSFGAGGGQPQHF	TGTGCCAGCAGCTTTGGGGCAGGGGGCGGTCAGCCCCAGCATTTT
TRBV2	NA	many	TRBJ1-1	CASMVDRRNTEAFF	TGTGCCAGCATGGTCGACAGGAGGAACACTGAAGCTTTCTTT
TRBV11-1	TRBD2	NA	TRBJ2-3	CASSPDRGLARAGTQYF	TGTGCCAGCAGCCCGGATAGAGGACTAGCAAGGGCGGGTACGCAGTATTTT
TRBV12-5	NA	NA	TRBJ1-5	CASGLAYSNQPQHF	TGTGCTAGTGGTTTGGCTTATAGCAATCAGCCCCAGCATTTT
TRBV5-1	NA	many	TRBJ2-7	CASSSSGTGPYEQYF	TGCGCCAGCAGCTCGTCCGGAACAGGGCCCTACGAGCAGTACTTC
TRBV6-2/TRBV6-3	NA	few	TRBJ2-7	CASSYDAGLEQYF	TGTGCCAGCAGTTACGACGCGGGACTCGAGCAGTACTTC
TRBV6-1	TRBD2	NA	TRBJ2-1	CASSGGTSGAYNEQFF	TGTGCCAGCAGCGGGGGGACTAGCGGAGCCTACAATGAGCAGTTCTTC
TRBV18	TRBD1	many	TRBJ1-4	CASSTDRGPNEKLFF	TGTGCCAGCTCAACCGACAGGGGGCCTAATGAAAAACTGTTTTTT
TRBV27	NA	many	TRBJ1-1	CASSRIRAGGTEAFF	TGTGCCAGCAGTCGAATCAGGGCGGGGGGCACTGAAGCTTTCTTT
TRBV4-2	NA	once	TRBJ2-3	CASSQASVSTDTQYF	TGTGCCAGCAGCCAAGCTAGCGTGAGCACAGATACGCAGTATTTT
TRBV6-2/TRBV6-3	NA	once	TRBJ2-3	CASNYSTLISTDTQYF	TGTGCCAGCAATTACTCGACACTGATCTCCACAGATACGCAGTATTTT
TRBV5-6	NA	few	TRBJ1-6	CASSLDPTGNSPLHF	TGTGCCAGCAGCCTCGATCCCACTGGGAATTCACCCCTCCACTTT
TRBV20-1	NA	NA	TRBJ2-5	CSARSGTRETQYF	TGCAGTGCTAGGTCGGGTACCCGAGAGACCCAGTACTTC
TRBV7-3	TRBD1	NA	TRBJ2-5	CASSPTTGDRGPETQYF	TGTGCCAGCAGCCCTACCACCGGGGACAGGGGGCCGGAGACCCAGTACTTC
TRBV27	TRBD2	NA	TRBJ2-5	CASSRLAGGRRILGAWETQYF	TGTGCCAGCAGCCGACTAGCGGGAGGGCGTAGGATTCTAGGAGCTTGGGAGACCCAGTACTTC
TRBV6-1	NA	NA	TRBJ2-7	CASSEASALREQYF	TGTGCCAGCAGTGAAGCTAGCGCCCTCCGAGAGCAGTACTTC
TRBV7-6	TRBD2	many	TRBJ2-7	CASSALAGGMYEQYF	TGTGCCAGCAGCGCCCTAGCGGGAGGGATGTACGAGCAGTACTTC
TRBV7-9	NA	few	TRBJ2-1	CASSPRPGRGSYNEQFF	TGTGCCAGCAGCCCCAGACCTGGCAGAGGATCCTACAATGAGCAGTTCTTC
TRBV20-1	NA	many	TRBJ1-4	CSASREAYHSLRNEKLFF	TGCAGTGCTTCCCGGGAGGCGTACCACAGTTTACGTAATGAAAAACTGTTTTTT
TRBV7-2	TRBD1	few	TRBJ2-4	CASSSAPGQGAYKNIQYF	TGTGCCAGCAGCTCCGCACCGGGACAGGGGGCGTACAAAAACATTCAGTACTTC
TRBV28	TRBD1	many	TRBJ2-7	CASSIPGQGALKEYF	TGTGCCAGCAGTATTCCGGGACAGGGGGCGCTTAAGGAGTACTTC
TRBV12-3/TRBV12-4	TRBD1	many	TRBJ1-2	CASSNNPGGRTF	TGTGCCAGCAGCAATAATCCAGGGGGTCGTACCTTC
TRBV27	TRBD1	many	TRBJ1-1	CASTRTGSLFMNTEAFF	TGTGCCAGCACTCGGACAGGGAGTCTATTCATGAACACTGAAGCTTTCTTT
TRBV6-1	TRBD1	NA	TRBJ1-1	CASYLTGAGNTEAFF	TGTGCCAGCTATTTAACAGGGGCCGGGAACACTGAAGCTTTCTTT
TRBV5-1	NA	NA	TRBJ2-3	CASREGRVTDTQYF	TGCGCCAGCAGGGAGGGCAGGGTAACCGATACGCAGTATTTT
TRBV5-1	NA	many	TRBJ2-3	CASSLEIADTQYF	TGCGCCAGCAGCTTGGAGATCGCAGATACGCAGTATTTT
TRBV20-1	NA	many	TRBJ1-2	CSASRGGRFLDYTF	TGCAGTGCTAGCAGAGGTGGGCGGTTCCTTGACTACACCTTC
TRBV25-1	NA	NA	TRBJ2-7	CASSLSSPSGLAPLEQYF	TGTGCCAGCAGTTTATCTTCCCCATCAGGGCTGGCCCCTCTCGAGCAGTACTTC